The 12 T cell receptor beta chains reported below all come from one sample, sequenced in a study of blood T cell repertoires in COVID-19. The repertoire was sequenced with immunoSEQ multiplex PCR; TCRdb's copy has only in-frame clones and lacks some. Of approximately 150,000 clones listed, about 91% are singletons. Sequencing used peripheral blood. Receptors originate from a woman aged 50 to 60 with acute or convalescent COVID-19.

The CDR3 DNA reads as TGCGCCAGCAGTGAGTCAAACGAACTGCCTTACAATGAGCAGTTCTTC. Its protein product is CASSESNELPYNEQFF. The V call is TRBV10-1, the J call TRBJ2-1; unclear D gene. V lost 0 bases and J 4 bases, leaving 13 bases between the germline ends. Germline CDR1 and CDR2: WNHNN and SYGVQD (reference sequence). The length of the CDR3 is 16 residues.

The rearrangement joins TRBV6-5 to TRBJ2-7; TRBD1 agrees at 7 bases. V lost 6 bases to trimming and J lost 2 bases; unmatched junction nucleotides: 10. In germline, CDR1 is MNHEY, CDR2 SVGAGI. The CDR3 spans 15 residues. The CDR3 sequence is CASSGYRGHTYEQYF. The CDR3 DNA follows: TGTGCCAGCAGCGGATACAGGGGTCATACCTACGAGCAGTACTTC.

This sequence joins TRBV9 and TRBJ1-1, with TRBD1 identical over 7 bases. The CDR3 contains 14 residues. Trimming cost V 0 bases and J 1 base; bases outside gene matches: 0. CDR1 and CDR2 (germline): SGDLS, YYNGEE. CDR3: CASSVAGGNTEAFF. DNA of the CDR3: TGTGCCAGCAGCGTAGCAGGGGGGAACACTGAAGCTTTCTTT.

V is TRBV19 and J is TRBJ1-3, with D perhaps matching TRBD1 (5 bases). V lost 3 bases and J lost 1, with 13 bases in between. Germline CDR1 LNHDA, CDR2 SQIVND (reference sequence). The CDR3 covers 16 residues. The chain's CDR3 is CASSIWAQASGNTIYF. The DNA of the CDR3 is TGTGCCAGTAGTATTTGGGCACAGGCGTCTGGAAACACCATATATTTT.

Only a few counts were recorded for this clone. This chain connects TRBV6-5 to TRBJ1-6, with 10 bases matching TRBD1. Germline V gives CDR1 MNHEY, CDR2 SVGAGI. The CDR3 loop spans 15 amino acids. V lost 10 bases, J lost 5 bases, and 8 bases stayed unmatched. CDR3 amino acids: CANSPGTGDNSPLHF. CDR3 DNA sequence: TGTGCCAATTCCCCCGGGACAGGGGATAATTCACCCCTCCACTTT.

This sequence joins TRBV6-6 and TRBJ2-2, with 10 bases matching TRBD1. Trimming took 4 bases from V and 4 from J; bases not matched to a gene: 3. Germline CDR1 and CDR2: MNHNY and SVGAGI (reference sequence). There are 15 residues in the CDR3. CDR3: CASSLTGGGTGELFF. Here the CDR3 DNA reads TGTGCCAGCAGTTTGACAGGGGGCGGCACCGGGGAGCTGTTTTTT.

This chain's CDR3 is CASSPDGGATDTQYF. For the CDR3, the DNA is TGTGCCAGCAGCCCCGACGGGGGAGCCACAGATACGCAGTATTTT. The gene calls are TRBV7-3 and TRBJ2-3; D is possibly TRBD2 (6 bases). This CDR3 has 15 amino acids. CDR1 and CDR2 (germline): SGHTA, FQGTGA. The germline V and J ends were trimmed by 5 bases and 2 bases, with 14 bases remaining between them.

The rearrangement uses TRBV7-3 and TRBJ2-3, with 10 nucleotides matching TRBD2. CDR3 length: 16 amino acids. CDR1 is SGHTA and CDR2 is FQGTGA in the germline V gene. J lost 2 bases, V lost 5 bases, and 7 bases had no gene match. CDR3 DNA: TGTGCCAGCAGCCAAGGACTAGCGGCAGACACAGATACGCAGTATTTT. It translates to CASSQGLAADTDTQYF.

This chain uses TRBV24-1 with TRBJ2-3, with 8 nucleotides matching TRBD1. Germline assignment: CDR1 KGHDR and CDR2 SFDVKD. Losses at the gene ends were 5 bases for V and 0 bases for J; bases not matched to a gene: 9. CDR3 length: 17 amino acids. CDR3: CATSGTGTGYSTDTQYF. DNA of the CDR3: TGTGCCACCAGTGGGACCGGGACAGGCTATAGCACAGATACGCAGTATTTT.

This chain joins TRBV27 and TRBJ2-7; TRBD1 agrees at 10 bases. The CDR3 consists of 14 residues. From germline, CDR1 is MNHEY and CDR2 SMNVEV (reference sequence). V shed 4 bases, J shed 3 bases, and the junction held 3 bases outside the gene matches. The CDR3 DNA reads as TGTGCCAGCAGTTCGACAGGGGGCCACTACGAGCAGTACTTC. This translates into CASSSTGGHYEQYF.

This clone was picked up one time. V gene TRBV12-3 or TRBV12-4 combines with J gene TRBJ1-1; D not resolved. The V and J ends lost 3 bases and 2 bases respectively, with 4 bases between them. The CDR3 runs 12 residues. CDR3 DNA: TGTGCCAGCAGTTTTTCAAACACTGAAGCTTTCTTT. Amino acid sequence: CASSFSNTEAFF.

The rearrangement links TRBV15 to TRBJ2-5; D ambiguous. The CDR3 is made up of 15 amino acids. CDR1 and CDR2 from the germline V gene are LNHNV and YYDKDF (reference sequence). Between the trimmed V and J ends, which lost 3 bases and 1 base, there was a span of 12 bases. CDR3 coding DNA: TGTGCCACCAGCAGGCCCCCGGCAGGCCAAGAGACCCAGTACTTC. Residues: CATSRPPAGQETQYF.